The TCR beta chain under discussion was sequenced for a study of blood T cell repertoires in COVID-19. The CDR3 covers 15 residues. Germline CDR1 and CDR2: SNHLY and FYNNEI. Losses at the gene ends were 4 bases for V and 5 bases for J; bases not matched to a gene: 9. Sequenced by immunoSEQ multiplex PCR; TCRdb stores in-frame clones only, minus some. The sample has 150,000 to 200,000 clones, around 81% seen once. The sequence came from a human donor with acute or convalescent COVID-19. The donor label of this sample is uncertain. The chain has TRBV2 and TRBJ2-7, with 9 nucleotides matching TRBD1. Sequenced sample: peripheral blood. The CDR3 sequence: CASSVYGTGWDEQYF. In DNA form, the CDR3 reads TGTGCCAGCAGTGTCTACGGGACAGGGTGGGACGAGCAGTACTTC.